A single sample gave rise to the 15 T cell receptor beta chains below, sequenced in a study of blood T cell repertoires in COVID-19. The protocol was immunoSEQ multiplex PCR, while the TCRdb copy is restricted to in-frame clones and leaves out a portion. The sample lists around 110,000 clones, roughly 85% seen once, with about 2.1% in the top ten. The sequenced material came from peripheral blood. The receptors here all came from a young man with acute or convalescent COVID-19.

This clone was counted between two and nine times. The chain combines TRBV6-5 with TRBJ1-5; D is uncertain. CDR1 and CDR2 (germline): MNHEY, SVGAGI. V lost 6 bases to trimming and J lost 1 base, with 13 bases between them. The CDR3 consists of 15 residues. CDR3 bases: TGTGCCAGCAGACCCGCTGGAGACAGCAATCAGCCCCAGCATTTT. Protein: CASRPAGDSNQPQHF.

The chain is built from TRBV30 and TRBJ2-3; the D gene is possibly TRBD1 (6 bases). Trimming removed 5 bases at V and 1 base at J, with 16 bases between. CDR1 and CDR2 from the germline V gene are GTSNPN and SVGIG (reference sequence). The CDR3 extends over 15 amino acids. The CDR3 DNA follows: TGTGCCTGGGACAGGACACTTTCTGGCACAGATACGCAGTATTTT. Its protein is CAWDRTLSGTDTQYF.

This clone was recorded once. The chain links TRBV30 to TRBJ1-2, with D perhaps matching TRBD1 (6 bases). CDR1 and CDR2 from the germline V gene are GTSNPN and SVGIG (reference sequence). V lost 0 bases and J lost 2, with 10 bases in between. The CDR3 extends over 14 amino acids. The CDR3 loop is CAWSVQGPNYGYTF. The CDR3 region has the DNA TGTGCCTGGAGTGTTCAGGGGCCAAACTATGGCTACACCTTC.

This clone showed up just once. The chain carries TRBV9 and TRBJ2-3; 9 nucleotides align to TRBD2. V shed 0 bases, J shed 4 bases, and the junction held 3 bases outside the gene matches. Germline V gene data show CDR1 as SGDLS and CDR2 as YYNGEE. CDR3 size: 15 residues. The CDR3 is CASSVDGGRADTQYF. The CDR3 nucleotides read TGTGCCAGCAGCGTAGACGGCGGGAGGGCAGATACGCAGTATTTT. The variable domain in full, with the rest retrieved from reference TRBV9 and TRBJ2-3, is DSGVTQTPKHLITATGQRVTLRCSPRSGDLSVYWYQQSLDQGLQFLIQYYNGEERAKGNILERFSAQQFPDLHSELNLSSLELGDSALYFCASSVDGGRADTQYFGPGTRLTVL.

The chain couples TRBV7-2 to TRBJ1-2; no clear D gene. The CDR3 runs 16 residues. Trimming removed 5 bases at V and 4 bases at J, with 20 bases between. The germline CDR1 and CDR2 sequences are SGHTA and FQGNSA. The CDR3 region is CASSPVVSPGAYGYTF. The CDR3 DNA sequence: TGTGCCAGCAGCCCCGTGGTGAGTCCCGGAGCCTATGGCTACACCTTC.

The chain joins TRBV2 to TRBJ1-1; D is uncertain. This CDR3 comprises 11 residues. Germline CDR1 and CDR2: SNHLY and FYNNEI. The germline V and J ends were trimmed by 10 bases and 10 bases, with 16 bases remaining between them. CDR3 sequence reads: CATDPRGGAFF. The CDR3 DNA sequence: TGTGCCACAGACCCCCGGGGAGGAGCTTTCTTT.

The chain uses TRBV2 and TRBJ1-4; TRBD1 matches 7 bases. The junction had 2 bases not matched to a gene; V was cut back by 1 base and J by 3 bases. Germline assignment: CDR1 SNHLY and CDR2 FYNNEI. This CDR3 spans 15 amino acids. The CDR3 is CASSEEGTANEKLFF. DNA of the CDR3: TGTGCCAGCAGTGAAGAGGGGACAGCTAATGAAAAACTGTTTTTT.

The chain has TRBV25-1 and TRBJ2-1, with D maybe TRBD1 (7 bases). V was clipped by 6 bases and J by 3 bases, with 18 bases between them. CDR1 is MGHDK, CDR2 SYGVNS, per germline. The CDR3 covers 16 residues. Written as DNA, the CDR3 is TGTGCCAGCAGCCCCACGAGACAGGGACTCTACAATGAGCAGTTCTTC. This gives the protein CASSPTRQGLYNEQFF. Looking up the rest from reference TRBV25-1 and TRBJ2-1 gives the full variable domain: EADIYQTPRYLVIGTGKKITLECSQTMGHDKMYWYQQDPGMELHLIHYSYGVNSTEKGDLSSESTVSRIRTEHFPLTLESARPSHTSQYLCASSPTRQGLYNEQFFGPGTRLTVL.

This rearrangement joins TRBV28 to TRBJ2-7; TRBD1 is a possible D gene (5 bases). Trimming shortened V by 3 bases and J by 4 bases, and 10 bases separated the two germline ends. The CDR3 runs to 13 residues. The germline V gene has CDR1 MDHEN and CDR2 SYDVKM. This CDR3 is CASSLGRVYEQYF. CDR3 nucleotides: TGTGCCAGCAGTTTGGGCAGGGTGTACGAGCAGTACTTC.

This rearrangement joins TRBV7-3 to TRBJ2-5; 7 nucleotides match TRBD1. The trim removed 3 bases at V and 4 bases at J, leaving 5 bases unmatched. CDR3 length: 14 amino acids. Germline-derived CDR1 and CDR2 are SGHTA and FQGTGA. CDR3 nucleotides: TGTGCCAGCAGCTTGAGGGGGCGCAGAGAGACCCAGTACTTC. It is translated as CASSLRGRRETQYF.

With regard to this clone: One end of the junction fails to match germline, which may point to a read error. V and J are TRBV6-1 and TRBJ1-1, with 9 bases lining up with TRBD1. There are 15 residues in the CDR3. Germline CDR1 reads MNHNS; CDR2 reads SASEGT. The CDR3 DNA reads TGTGCCAGCAGTCAAGCCGGGACAGGGTTAGTTGAAGCTTTCTTT. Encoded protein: CASSQAGTGLVEAFF.

CDR3 nucleotide sequence: TGTGCCAGCAGCCAGAGTAGCGGGGGACAGTATTTT. It encodes CASSQSSGGQYF. This chain connects TRBV3-1 (or the pseudogene TRBV3-2) to TRBJ2-3; 9 nucleotides match TRBD2. The CDR3 extends over 12 amino acids. After removal of 3 bases from V and 12 bases from J, the junction contained 4 bases not matched to a gene. The germline V gene has CDR1 LGHDT and CDR2 YNNKEL (reference sequence).

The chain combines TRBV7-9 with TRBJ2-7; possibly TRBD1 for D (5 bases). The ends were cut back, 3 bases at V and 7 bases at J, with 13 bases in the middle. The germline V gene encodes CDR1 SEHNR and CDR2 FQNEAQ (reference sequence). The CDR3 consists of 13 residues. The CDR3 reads CASSFSDSPEQYV. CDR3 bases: TGTGCCAGCAGCTTCTCCGACAGTCCAGAGCAGTACGTC.

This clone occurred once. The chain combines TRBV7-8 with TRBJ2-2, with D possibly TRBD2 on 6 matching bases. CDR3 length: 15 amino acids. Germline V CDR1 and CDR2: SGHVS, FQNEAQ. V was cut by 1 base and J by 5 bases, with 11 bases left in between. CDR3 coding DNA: TGTGCCAGCAGCTTAGTTAGACTAGTGACCGGGGAGCTGTTTTTT. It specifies CASSLVRLVTGELFF.

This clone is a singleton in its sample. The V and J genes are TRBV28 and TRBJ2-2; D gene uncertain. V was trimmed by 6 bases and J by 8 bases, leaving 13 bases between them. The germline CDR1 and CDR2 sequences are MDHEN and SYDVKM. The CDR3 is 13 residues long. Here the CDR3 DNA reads TGTGCCAGCAGCCCCAGGTTCCCTGGGGAGCTGTTTTTT. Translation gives CASSPRFPGELFF.